This is a list of T cell receptor beta chains from one sample in a study of blood T cell repertoires in COVID-19. This table comes from immunoSEQ multiplex PCR, and its TCRdb copy is limited to in-frame clones, with some not included. The sample shows 200,000 to 250,000 clones, approximately 85% of them seen only once. Sequenced sample: peripheral blood. The source of these receptors is a man aged 40-50 years with acute or convalescent COVID-19. Both conserved end residues are part of each CDR3. Fields, in order: V gene, clone size, J gene, D gene, CDR3 protein, CDR3 DNA. A D gene is named only where the DNA matches it firmly. Clone sizes are given selectively: once, few, many, or a class where the clone is expanded.

>TRBV2|.|TRBJ2-7|TRBD1
CASTDRVSYEQYF
TGTGCCAGCACGGACAGGGTCTCCTACGAGCAGTACTTC
>TRBV21-1|.|TRBJ1-6|.
CASSTRDSCNSPLHF
TGTGCCAGCAGCACCCGGGACAGTTGCAACTCACCCCTCCACTTT
>TRBV4-2|.|TRBJ2-7|TRBD2
CASSQEERGVNYEQYF
TGTGCCAGCAGCCAAGAAGAGCGGGGGGTAAACTACGAGCAGTACTTC
>TRBV6-2/TRBV6-3|.|TRBJ2-1|.
CASSYLEDSEQFF
TGTGCCAGCAGTTACTTGGAGGACAGTGAGCAGTTCTTC
>TRBV2|.|TRBJ2-5|.
CASRGLEETQYF
TGTGCCAGCAGGGGCTTAGAAGAGACCCAGTACTTC
>TRBV3-1/TRBV3-2|.|TRBJ2-7|.
CASSRGQSYEQYF
TGTGCCAGCAGCCGAGGACAGAGCTACGAGCAGTACTTC
>TRBV11-3|.|TRBJ1-5|.
CASHVLAPRDNSNQPQHF
TGTGCCAGCCATGTACTTGCCCCCCGGGACAATAGCAATCAGCCCCAGCATTTT
>TRBV5-1|.|TRBJ2-3|TRBD2
CASSWGPGGRTDTQYF
TGCGCCAGCAGCTGGGGGCCGGGGGGGCGCACAGATACGCAGTATTTT
>TRBV18|once|TRBJ2-1|.
CASSGGALSYNEQFF
TGTGCCAGCTCTGGGGGGGCCCTCTCCTACAATGAGCAGTTCTTC
>TRBV19|.|TRBJ2-1|TRBD2
CASQQAGDNEQFF
TGTGCCAGTCAACAGGCGGGGGACAATGAGCAGTTCTTC